This T cell receptor (beta chain) emerged from a study of human T cells and chemical hapten exposure. This clonotype was picked up a small number of times. Time point noted: patch test 2, 6 weeks after DPC sensitization. Noted treatment: therapeutic diphenylcyclopropenone sensitization with weekly scalp DPC. Unfractionated whole blood was the source of the extracted total RNA. Germline trimming cut 8 bases from V and 4 bases from J; bases unmatched to any gene: 7. The germline CDR1 and CDR2 sequences are DFQATT and SNEGSKA (reference sequence). The CDR3 runs 12 residues. TCRdb redid the calling of the RACE reads with MiXCR, one entry per CDR3 protein. The table lists 120,000 to 150,000 distinct CDR3 sequences, about 12% of them singletons.

This TCR derives from a woman in her 50s with alopecia areata. Some clones in this sample may be carry-over from other donors' samples. The chain has TRBV20-1 and TRBJ1-2; 7 nucleotides match TRBD1. The sample in question was whole blood, obtained in connection with sensitization to the hapten diphenylcyclopropenone (DPC). The CDR3 here is CSLTGAAYGYTF. CDR3 nucleotides: TGCAGTCTAACAGGGGCGGCCTATGGCTACACCTTC.